This T cell receptor (beta chain) derives from a study of identical twins. Study-level results: Excess low generation probability was seen in twin-shared out-of-frame alpha sequences. A lower insertion count was a feature of abundant cord blood beta clonotypes, with no such feature in memory repertoires. Excess sharing by twins proved weaker in beta out-of-frame sequences.

Concerning this clonotype: Its antigen is undetermined.

Germline CDR1 SEHNR, CDR2 FQNEAQ (reference sequence). The CDR3 loop spans 15 amino acids. The V end was cut by 3 bases, the J end by 5 bases, with 13 bases between. A universal primer site was created by template switching, with the cDNA bearing unique molecular identifiers. TCRdb reprocessed the 5' RACE reads via MiXCR and lists one record per CDR3 protein. The table has about 480,000 distinct CDR3 sequences, around 14% seen once. These data also formed part of another study, on yellow fever vaccine responses in identical twins.

The J gene is TRBJ2-2, the V gene TRBV7-9; tentatively, D is TRBD1 (6 bases). The clonotype comes from a woman aged 18-35 years in good health. What was sequenced was CD4+ T cells sorted from blood. CDR3 in DNA: TGTGCCAGCAGCTTCTTAAGGGACAAGACCGGGGAGCTGTTTTTT. Its translation is CASSFLRDKTGELFF.